The clone carrying this TCR beta chain was seen only a few times. Its antigen remains unidentified. It was with a sample-barcoded 5' primer and a J-beta primer mix that a second PCR of about 6 to 12 cycles was run. A template-switch adaptor with 12 random nucleotides tagged each cDNA molecule. TCRdb reprocessed the 5' RACE reads with MiXCR, giving one entry per CDR3 protein. The sample holds 800,000 to 950,000 distinct CDR3 sequences; around 36% are singletons and the top ten take 13%. This entry is derived from a study of blood T cells in healthy people across ages. The study, taken as a whole, reports: Older age went with lower TCR beta diversity per million T cells, in a roughly linear way.

Germline values: CDR1 DFQATT, CDR2 SNEGSKA (reference sequence). Trimming pared 8 bases from V and 0 bases from J, leaving 7 bases between. CDR3 length equals 11 residues. It was 9.5 to 10 milliliters of peripheral blood that were drawn from each donor. Sequenced sample: blood. This TCR came from a man aged 18 to 29 in good health. This rearrangement joins TRBV20-1 to TRBJ1-2; weak D call: TRBD1 (5 bases). The CDR3 DNA reads as TGCAGTCGGGGGTCTAACTATGGCTACACCTTC. Residues: CSRGSNYGYTF.